The clone carrying this TCR beta chain was seen many times. The data originate from a study of molecular identifiers for immune sequencing clone quantification. TCRdb reanalysed the PCR reads using MiXCR and keeps one entry per CDR3 protein. The sample records approximately 630,000 distinct CDR3 sequences, roughly 23% being singletons. The CDR3 runs 14 residues. V dropped 2 bases and J dropped 1; count of bases not matched to a gene: 0. Germline V gene sequence: CDR1 GTSNPN, CDR2 SVGIG (reference sequence). Sequencing was carried out using naive CD8+ T cells from blood, with Jurkat cell RNA spiked in. Documented subset: FACS-sorted CD8+CD4-CCR7+CD45RA+ naive T cells. This clonotype was obtained from a human donor in good health. Some libraries in this study had Jurkat cell RNA spiked in. The chain is built from TRBV30 and TRBJ2-3, with 10 bases aligning to TRBD2. The CDR3 DNA reads as TGTGCCTGGAGTCTAGCGGGGGGCACAGATACGCAGTATTTT. Translated: CAWSLAGGTDTQYF.